One sample yielded the 15 T cell receptor beta chains listed below, sequenced in a study of naive and memory T cell subsets. Nested alpha and beta constant-region primers with the SP2 primer drove four PCR rounds on ligated cDNA. One entry per CDR3 protein results from TCRdb running MiXCR on the UMI-ligation and nested PCR reads. This sample has around 220 distinct CDR3 sequences; approximately 90% occur once, and the top ten carry under 20%. Material: effector memory CD8+ T cells from blood. Stated subset: effector memory, CD45RA- CD27-. These receptors were taken from a human donor in good health.

Details on this clonotype: This beta chain is an unintended read in a library built for alpha chains; its size means little. The chain has TRBV7-9 and TRBJ2-4; TRBD2 is a possible D gene (6 bases). Between the trimmed V and J ends, which lost 3 bases and 6 bases, there was a span of 12 bases. The CDR3 has 14 amino acids. The germline V gene has CDR1 SEHNR and CDR2 FQNEAQ (reference sequence). The CDR3 region is CASSFDAGINIQYF. The CDR3 DNA is TGTGCCAGCAGCTTTGATGCGGGAATAAACATTCAGTACTTC.

Comments on this clonotype: This beta chain turned up in a library designed for alpha chains; as an off-target read, its abundance says little. The rearrangement links TRBV5-1 to TRBJ2-5, with D unresolved. The V end was cut by 1 base, the J end by 0 bases, with 7 bases between. Looked up from germline, CDR1 is SGHRS and CDR2 is YFSETQ. The CDR3 length is 14 residues. The CDR3 DNA reads TGCGCCAGCAGCTTGCTCTCAGACCAAGAGACCCAGTACTTC. Translated: CASSLLSDQETQYF. Drawing the rest from reference TRBV5-1 and TRBJ2-5, the complete variable domain is KAGVTQTPRYLIKTRGQQVTLSCSPISGHRSVSWYQQTPGQGLQFLFEYFSETQRNKGNFPGRFSGRQFSNSRSEMNVSTLELGDSALYLCASSLLSDQETQYFGPGTRLLVL.

A remark on this clonotype: Since the library was made to target alpha chains, this beta chain is a stray read and its abundance is not meaningful. V and J are TRBV2 and TRBJ1-2; tentatively, D is TRBD1 (6 bases). This CDR3 comprises 15 residues. The germline V gene has CDR1 SNHLY and CDR2 FYNNEI. V was clipped by 6 bases and J by 5 bases, with 19 bases between them. As DNA, the CDR3 is TGTGCCAGCAGGGAATCCAGGGGAGCGGGATATGGCTACACCTTC. Protein sequence: CASRESRGAGYGYTF. Variable domain in full (rest from reference TRBV2 and TRBJ1-2): EPEVTQTPSHQVTQMGQEVILRCVPISNHLYFYWYRQILGQKVEFLVSFYNNEISEKSEIFDDQFSVERPDGSNFTLKIRSTKLEDSAMYFCASRESRGAGYGYTFGSGTRLTVV.

The sample holds one count of this clonotype. Little can be read into the size of this beta chain, an off-target read in a library designed for alpha chains. This chain uses TRBV19 with TRBJ2-1, with D unclear. The CDR3 has 13 residues. In germline, CDR1 is LNHDA, CDR2 SQIVND (reference sequence). The V end was cut by 10 bases, the J end by 0 bases, with 10 bases between. In DNA, the CDR3 is TGTGCCACCCGTAGTCCCTCCTACAATGAGCAGTTCTTC. Translation: CATRSPSYNEQFF.

Details on this clonotype: This beta chain turned up in a library designed for alpha chains; as an off-target read, its abundance says little. The V and J genes are TRBV6-2 or TRBV6-3 and TRBJ1-1, with a possible D match to TRBD1 (5 bases). With 4 bases removed from V and 1 base from J, the gap between germline ends came to 10 bases. The CDR3 runs to 14 residues. Germline V gene sequence: CDR1 MNHEY, CDR2 SVGEGT. The CDR3 reads CASSSGTTNTEAFF. The CDR3 nucleotides read TGTGCCAGCAGTTCAGGGACTACGAACACTGAAGCTTTCTTT.

Concerning this clonotype itself: This beta chain was picked up by a library intended for alpha chains and is off target, so its count carries little meaning. The rearrangement joins TRBV11-3 to TRBJ1-1, with a possible D match to TRBD1 (5 bases). Trimming took 5 bases from V and 5 from J, leaving 15 bases between them. CDR3 size: 14 residues. Looked up from germline, CDR1 is SGHNT and CDR2 is YENEEA. The CDR3 is CASSTGPGPTEAFF. In DNA form, the CDR3 reads TGTGCCAGCAGCACAGGACCTGGTCCGACTGAAGCTTTCTTT. The variable domain in full, completed from reference TRBV11-3 and TRBJ1-1, reads EAGVVQSPRYKIIEKKQPVAFWCNPISGHNTLYWYLQNLGQGPELLIRYENEEAVDDSQLPKDRFSAERLKGVDSTLKIQPAELGDSAVYLCASSTGPGPTEAFFGQGTRLTVV.

This clonotype occurred once. Being off target in a library aimed at alpha chains, this beta chain has a size of little meaning. The CDR3 protein is CASSSQDRGGDTQYF. For the CDR3, the DNA is TGTGCCAGCAGCTCGCAAGACAGGGGTGGCGATACGCAGTATTTT. V and J are TRBV7-9 and TRBJ2-3; 8 nucleotides align to TRBD1. Germline V gene sequence: CDR1 SEHNR, CDR2 FQNEAQ (reference sequence). Unmatched junction bases numbered 9, after V lost 4 bases and J lost 6 bases. The CDR3 is 15 amino acids.

Turning to this clonotype: With the library built for alpha chains, this beta chain is off target and its frequency is not meaningful. The CDR3 bases are TGTGCCAGCAGCACCGGACAGGGGTCCTCCTACGAGCAGTACTTC. This translates into CASSTGQGSSYEQYF. This chain connects TRBV13 to TRBJ2-7, with 9 positions matching TRBD1. This CDR3 has 15 amino acids. V lost 5 bases and J lost 0; bases outside the gene matches: 5. Germline assignment: CDR1 PRHDT and CDR2 FYEKMQ (reference sequence).

This clonotype was detected only once. Found in a library prepared for alpha chains, this beta chain is an off-target read, and its abundance has little meaning. The chain carries TRBV6-1 and TRBJ2-7, with D tentatively TRBD1 (5 bases). This CDR3 comprises 12 residues. CDR1 is MNHNS, CDR2 SASEGT, per germline. Trimming cost V 6 bases and J 2 bases, with 8 bases left between them. CDR3 DNA: TGTGCCAGCAGGGACATCCCCTACGAGCAGTACTTC. As protein: CASRDIPYEQYF.

Details on this clonotype: This beta chain turned up in a library designed for alpha chains; as an off-target read, its abundance says little. The chain uses TRBV2 and TRBJ2-2, with D hard to call. V gave up 3 bases and J gave up 6 bases, with 11 bases separating them. The CDR3 extends over 14 amino acids. Germline V CDR1 and CDR2: SNHLY, FYNNEI. CDR3 nucleotides: TGTGCCAGCAGTGATCGGGTTGGGGCCGGGGAGCTGTTTTTT. It encodes CASSDRVGAGELFF. The full variable domain, in which reference TRBV2 and TRBJ2-2 provide the parts outside the CDR3, is EPEVTQTPSHQVTQMGQEVILRCVPISNHLYFYWYRQILGQKVEFLVSFYNNEISEKSEIFDDQFSVERPDGSNFTLKIRSTKLEDSAMYFCASSDRVGAGELFFGEGSRLTVL.

Points on this clonotype: This beta chain is off target for a library built for alpha chains, so its abundance means little. This chain joins TRBV5-1 and TRBJ1-6, with a weak D call TRBD1 (5 bases). Per the germline V gene, CDR1 is SGHRS and CDR2 is YFSETQ. The CDR3 is made up of 13 amino acids. Trimming left V 1 base short and J 8 bases short, with 7 bases between. CDR3: CASSLRDDSPLHF. The CDR3 nucleotides are TGCGCCAGCAGCTTGAGGGACGATTCACCCCTCCACTTT.

For this clonotype: Being off target in a library aimed at alpha chains, this beta chain has a size of little meaning. This chain joins TRBV5-1 and TRBJ2-3; 10 positions agree with TRBD2. Unmatched junction bases numbered 8, after V lost 5 bases and J lost 5 bases. The CDR3 covers 15 residues. Germline V gives CDR1 SGHRS, CDR2 YFSETQ. The CDR3 bases are TGCGCCAGCAGATCTAGCGGGAGTAGTGAAGATACGCAGTATTTT. It translates to CASRSSGSSEDTQYF.

This clonotype has only one observation. This beta chain appears as a stray read in a library generated for alpha chains; its size is not informative. V gene TRBV29-1 combines with J gene TRBJ1-2, with D perhaps TRBD1 (6 bases). Germline V gene lookup returns CDR1 SQVTM and CDR2 ANQGSEA. V gave up 3 bases and J gave up 8 bases, with 13 bases separating them. CDR3 size: 12 residues. CDR3 nucleotides: TGCAGCGTTGATGCCTACAGGGACGGCTACACCTTC. It yields the protein CSVDAYRDGYTF.

About this clonotype itself: In a library made to pick up alpha chains, this beta chain is a stray read with a size that means little. J is TRBJ2-6 and V is TRBV29-1; D is unresolved. This CDR3 region has 13 residues. The germline CDR1 and CDR2 sequences are SQVTM and ANQGSEA. The germline V and J ends were trimmed by 3 bases and 0 bases, with 3 bases remaining between them. The CDR3, as DNA: TGCAGCGTTGAGGGCTCTGGGGCCAACGTCCTGACTTTC. Protein sequence: CSVEGSGANVLTF.

Worth noting for this clonotype: This beta chain is an unintended read in a library built for alpha chains; its size means little. The chain uses TRBV20-1 and TRBJ2-3; 10 nucleotides align to TRBD2. V lost 3 bases, J lost 3 bases, and 12 bases stayed unmatched. Per the germline V gene, CDR1 is DFQATT and CDR2 is SNEGSKA (reference sequence). CDR3 length equals 17 residues. CDR3 region: CSASANLAGGRTDTQYF. CDR3 nucleotides: TGCAGTGCTAGCGCCAATTTAGCGGGGGGTAGGACAGATACGCAGTATTTT.